A single sample is the source of the 20 T cell receptor beta chains below, sequenced in a study of CD8 T cells in Susac syndrome. Random hexamers primed reverse transcription of roughly 0.45 to 1 ug RNA. TCRdb re-analysed the immunoSEQ multiplex PCR reads in MiXCR, keeping a single row per CDR3 protein. The data contain about 200,000 distinct CDR3 sequences, 90% to 95% of them singletons. The sequenced sample was CD4+ T cells from PBMCs. The receptors shown here come from a human donor with multiple sclerosis.

This chain uses TRBV7-9 with TRBJ2-2; possible D gene TRBD1, 5 bases. The germline V gene encodes CDR1 SEHNR and CDR2 FQNEAQ (reference sequence). CDR3 length: 14 residues. V lost 8 bases and J 0 bases, leaving 10 bases between the germline ends. The CDR3 DNA sequence: TGTGCCAGCGGGGCCGTTACGAACACCGGGGAGCTGTTTTTT. This encodes CASGAVTNTGELFF.

This chain links TRBV10-3 with TRBJ1-1, with 8 positions matching TRBD1. This CDR3 has 14 amino acids. The trim removed 5 bases at V and 3 bases at J, leaving 5 bases unmatched. From germline, CDR1 is ENHRY and CDR2 SYGVKD. The CDR3 region has the DNA TGTGCCATCAGTAGGACGGACAGGGACACTGAAGCTTTCTTT. Its protein product is CAISRTDRDTEAFF.

The chain employs TRBV9 and TRBJ2-7; 12 bases fit TRBD2. Germline V gives CDR1 SGDLS, CDR2 YYNGEE. The CDR3 is made up of 14 amino acids. V shed 4 bases and J 5 bases; nucleotides not matched to a gene: 4. The chain's CDR3 is CASSRLAGDNEQYF. The CDR3 region has the DNA TGTGCCAGCAGCCGACTAGCGGGAGACAACGAGCAGTACTTC.

The chain couples TRBV29-1 to TRBJ1-1, with D uncertain. Germline CDR1 is SQVTM and CDR2 is ANQGSEA. Trimming pared 6 bases from V and 4 bases from J, leaving 21 bases between. CDR3 length equals 15 residues. The CDR3 nucleotides are TGCAGCGTCCAGGCAGGCGCTGGGTGGTCCACTGAAGCTTTCTTT. Translated, it gives CSVQAGAGWSTEAFF.

J is TRBJ2-1 and V is TRBV20-1, with TRBD2 matching 9 bases. V shed 3 bases and J 3 bases; nucleotides not matched to a gene: 0. The CDR3 extends over 13 amino acids. In germline, CDR1 is DFQATT, CDR2 SNEGSKA (reference sequence). CDR3 bases: TGCAGTGCTAGGACTAGCGGCTACAATGAGCAGTTCTTC. Encoded protein: CSARTSGYNEQFF.

For the CDR3, the DNA is TGTGCCTGGAGTTTCGGAAGAACTGAAGCTTTCTTT. It translates to CAWSFGRTEAFF. The rearrangement joins TRBV30 to TRBJ1-1; D unclear. The germline gives CDR1 GTSNPN, CDR2 SVGIG (reference sequence). V was clipped by 2 bases and J by 5 bases, with 9 bases between them. The CDR3 covers 12 residues.

This chain joins TRBV28 and TRBJ2-7; tentative D call: TRBD1 (6 bases). Germline V lookup: CDR1 MDHEN, CDR2 SYDVKM. The CDR3 loop spans 13 amino acids. V was cut by 2 bases and J by 5 bases, with 10 bases left in between. The CDR3 sequence: CASSLQGWNEQYF. As DNA, the CDR3 is TGTGCCAGCAGTTTACAGGGGTGGAACGAGCAGTACTTC.

This clonotype was recorded only once. The chain recombines TRBV27 with TRBJ2-1; D gene unclear. V shed 1 base and J shed 7 bases, with 14 bases lying between them. The CDR3 has 15 amino acids. Germline-derived CDR1 and CDR2 are MNHEY and SMNVEV (reference sequence). CDR3 in DNA: TGTGCCAGCAGTTTATTTCTGGGTCCTCGGAATGAGCAGTTCTTC. Its protein is CASSLFLGPRNEQFF.

This clonotype appeared a single time. The chain couples TRBV12-3 or TRBV12-4 to TRBJ2-7, with a possible D match to TRBD2 (6 bases). V lost 4 bases to trimming and J lost 2 bases, with 9 bases between them. CDR3 length: 13 residues. The CDR3 nucleotides are TGTGCCAGCAGTTGGGGACTTCCCTACGAGCAGTACTTC. Translating it yields CASSWGLPYEQYF.

The V call is TRBV11-1, the J call TRBJ2-1, with D unresolved. The V end was cut by 1 base, the J end by 6 bases, with 7 bases between. Germline V gives CDR1 SGHAT, CDR2 FQDESV (reference sequence). CDR3 length: 13 amino acids. CDR3 sequence: CASSLGVGNEQFF. CDR3 sequence (DNA): TGTGCCAGCAGCTTAGGGGTTGGCAATGAGCAGTTCTTC. The whole variable domain, filled in from reference TRBV11-1 and TRBJ2-1, reads EAEVAQSPRYKITEKSQAVAFWCDPISGHATLYWYRQILGQGPELLVQFQDESVVDDSQLPKDRFSAERLKGVDSTLKIQPAELGDSAMYLCASSLGVGNEQFFGPGTRLTVL.

The chain combines TRBV20-1 with TRBJ1-1; D may be TRBD1 (5 bases). Germline V gene sequence: CDR1 DFQATT, CDR2 SNEGSKA (reference sequence). V lost 3 bases and J lost 0, with 8 bases in between. The CDR3 contains 13 residues. This chain's CDR3 is CSARDTMNTEAFF. DNA of the CDR3: TGCAGTGCTAGGGACACTATGAACACTGAAGCTTTCTTT.

This clonotype has a handful of counts. The V gene is TRBV5-1, the J gene TRBJ2-7; D is uncertain. Trimming stripped 0 bases from V and 1 base from J, with 8 bases between. In germline, CDR1 is SGHRS, CDR2 YFSETQ. The CDR3 consists of 14 residues. CDR3 nucleotides: TGCGCCAGCAGCTTGGCCTTGGCGTCCTACGAGCAGTACTTC. It encodes CASSLALASYEQYF.

The V and J genes are TRBV27 and TRBJ2-7; 9 nucleotides align to TRBD2. Per germline, CDR1 MNHEY and CDR2 SMNVEV (reference sequence). Trimming at V came to 2 bases and at J to 3 bases, leaving 5 bases not matched to a gene. The CDR3 totals 15 residues. CDR3 bases: TGTGCCAGCAGTTTACTAGCGGGACCGCTCTACGAGCAGTACTTC. The encoded protein is CASSLLAGPLYEQYF.

The chain combines TRBV30 with TRBJ1-1; possible D gene TRBD1, 5 bases. Trimming pared 1 base from V and 5 bases from J, leaving 14 bases between. CDR3 length: 14 residues. CDR1 and CDR2 from the germline V gene are GTSNPN and SVGIG (reference sequence). The DNA for the CDR3 is TGTGCCTGGAGTGGAAGTCAGGGACGGACTGAAGCTTTCTTT. Protein: CAWSGSQGRTEAFF.

This rearrangement joins TRBV24-1 to TRBJ2-1; TRBD2 is a possible D gene (5 bases). The V end lost 0 bases, the J end lost 14 bases, and 7 bases lay between the germline ends. Germline CDR1 and CDR2: KGHDR and SFDVKD. The CDR3 consists of 11 residues. CDR3 sequence (DNA): TGTGCCACCAGTGATTTGGAGGGAAAGTTCTTC. Residues: CATSDLEGKFF.

This chain links TRBV30 with TRBJ1-4, with D perhaps TRBD1 (5 bases). The CDR3 is made up of 13 amino acids. V was shortened by 2 bases and J by 6 bases, with 10 bases between the two germline ends. Germline V gene sequence: CDR1 GTSNPN, CDR2 SVGIG (reference sequence). DNA for the CDR3: TGTGCCTGGAGTTCGGGGGACGATGAAAAACTGTTTTTT. It yields the protein CAWSSGDDEKLFF.

J is TRBJ1-5 and V is TRBV30; 7 bases match TRBD1. This CDR3 has 13 residues. Per the germline V gene, CDR1 is GTSNPN and CDR2 is SVGIG (reference sequence). The junction had 5 bases not matched to a gene; V was cut back by 2 bases and J by 7 bases. CDR3: CAWSPQGYQPQHF. CDR3 DNA: TGTGCCTGGAGTCCACAGGGGTACCAGCCCCAGCATTTT.

The CDR3 protein is CASSQPGSGGYTF. The DNA of the CDR3 is TGCGCCAGCAGCCAACCAGGGTCGGGTGGCTACACCTTC. V gene TRBV4-1 combines with J gene TRBJ1-2, with TRBD1 as a possible D gene (5 bases). V was cut by 2 bases and J by 7 bases, with 11 bases left in between. The CDR3 spans 13 residues. Germline V gene data show CDR1 as MGHRA and CDR2 as YSYEKL.

The J gene is TRBJ2-5, the V gene TRBV25-1; D perhaps matches TRBD2 (6 bases). The germline V gene has CDR1 MGHDK and CDR2 SYGVNS. This CDR3 spans 15 amino acids. Trimming stripped 2 bases from V and 5 bases from J, with 15 bases between. The CDR3 DNA reads as TGTGCCAGCAGTGAACCGCCGAATGGAGGGGAGACCCAGTACTTC. This translates into CASSEPPNGGETQYF.

The rearrangement uses TRBV11-3 and TRBJ1-1, with D uncertain. Trimming left V 3 bases short and J 8 bases short, with 10 bases between. CDR1 and CDR2 (germline): SGHNT, YENEEA. This CDR3 has 12 residues. The CDR3 region has the DNA TGTGCCAGCAGCTTTCGGGCAGCCGAAGCTTTCTTT. Translating gives CASSFRAAEAFF.